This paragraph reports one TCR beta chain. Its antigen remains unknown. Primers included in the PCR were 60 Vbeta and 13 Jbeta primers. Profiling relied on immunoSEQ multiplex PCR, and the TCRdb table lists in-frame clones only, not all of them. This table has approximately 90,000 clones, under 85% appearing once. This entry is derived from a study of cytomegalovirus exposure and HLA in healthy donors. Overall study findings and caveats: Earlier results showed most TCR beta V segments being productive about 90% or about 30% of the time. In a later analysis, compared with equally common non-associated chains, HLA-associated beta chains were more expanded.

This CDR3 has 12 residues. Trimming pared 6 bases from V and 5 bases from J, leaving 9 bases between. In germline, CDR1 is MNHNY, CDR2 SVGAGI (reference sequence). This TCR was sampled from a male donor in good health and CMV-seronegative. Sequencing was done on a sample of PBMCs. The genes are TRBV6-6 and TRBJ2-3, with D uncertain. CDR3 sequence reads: CASSPRRDTQYF. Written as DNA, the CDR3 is TGTGCCAGCAGCCCAAGGAGAGATACGCAGTATTTT.